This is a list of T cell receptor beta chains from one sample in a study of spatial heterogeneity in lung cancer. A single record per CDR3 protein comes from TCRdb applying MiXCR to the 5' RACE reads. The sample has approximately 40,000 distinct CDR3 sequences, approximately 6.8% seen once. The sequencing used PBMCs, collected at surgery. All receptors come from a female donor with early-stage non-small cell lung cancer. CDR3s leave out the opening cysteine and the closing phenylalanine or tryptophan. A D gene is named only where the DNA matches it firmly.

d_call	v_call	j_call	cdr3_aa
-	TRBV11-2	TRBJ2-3	ASSLAGAEGDTQY
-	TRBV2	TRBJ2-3	ASTTLGTDTQY
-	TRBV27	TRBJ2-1	ASSFQGGEQF
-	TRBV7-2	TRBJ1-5	ASSFSEGQPQH
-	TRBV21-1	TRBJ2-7	ASRPEQY
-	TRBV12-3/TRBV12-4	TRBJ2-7	ASSPRVYEQY
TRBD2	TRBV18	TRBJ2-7	ASSESSGTLYEQY
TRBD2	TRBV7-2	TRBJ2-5	ASSRLAGSLIETQY
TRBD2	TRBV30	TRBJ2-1	AWSASGSWQF
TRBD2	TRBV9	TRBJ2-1	ASSRAAGGYNEQF
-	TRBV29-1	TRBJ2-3	SGGLSTDTQY
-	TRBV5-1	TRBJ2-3	ASSPSEVAGSDTQY
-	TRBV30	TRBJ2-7	AWSAWDSYEQY
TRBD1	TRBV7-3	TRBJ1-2	ASSLSGTGSYGYT
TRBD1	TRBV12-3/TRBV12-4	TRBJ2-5	ASSLDRGWTPTPETQY
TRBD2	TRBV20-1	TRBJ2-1	SALTTSGGSYNEQF
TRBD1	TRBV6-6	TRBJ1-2	ASSYRDSYGYT
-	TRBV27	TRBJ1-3	ASRGNRYSGNTIY
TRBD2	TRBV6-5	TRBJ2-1	ASSYEGGRVNEQF
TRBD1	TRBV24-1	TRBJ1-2	ATSDPGQGVGGYT
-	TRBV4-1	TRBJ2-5	ASSQELRLGTQY
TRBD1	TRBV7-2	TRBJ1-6	ASRQDRGLSPLH
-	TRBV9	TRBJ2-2	ASSVEVTGFGTGELF
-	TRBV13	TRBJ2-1	ASSSVQDNEQF
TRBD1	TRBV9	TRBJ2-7	ASSPGQGAVQYEQY
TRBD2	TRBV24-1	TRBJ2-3	ATSDLTSGSFDTQY
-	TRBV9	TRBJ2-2	ASTHRGTGELF
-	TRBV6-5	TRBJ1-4	ASSYSLGGQNEKLF
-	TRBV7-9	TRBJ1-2	ASSRQVNYGYT
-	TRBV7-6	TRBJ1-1	ASTPWRGDTEAF
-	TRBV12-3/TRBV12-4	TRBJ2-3	ASRRRGPFTDTQY
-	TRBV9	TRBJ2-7	ASSVTDAISYEQY
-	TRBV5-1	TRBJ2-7	ASSFSAGQAYEQY
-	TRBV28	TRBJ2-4	ASSPMGVGAKNIQY
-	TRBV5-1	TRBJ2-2	ASSLSVPNTGELF
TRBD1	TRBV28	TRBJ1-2	ASSLRTGGPYGYT
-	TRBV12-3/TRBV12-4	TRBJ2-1	ASSLDPSSYNEQF